A single sample is the source of the 11 T cell receptor beta chains below, sequenced in a study of cytomegalovirus exposure and HLA in healthy donors. The PCR was carried out with 60 Vbeta primers and 13 Jbeta primers. Repertoires were generated with immunoSEQ multiplex PCR, while TCRdb's copy carries only in-frame clones and drops some. This table has around 94,000 clones, around 84% appearing once. The sample comprised PBMCs. Receptor source: a woman aged 40 to 50 in good health and CMV-seropositive.

This chain joins TRBV11-3 and TRBJ1-2, with a weak D call TRBD1 (5 bases). Germline CDR1 SGHNT, CDR2 YENEEA. V gave up 5 bases and J gave up 0 bases, with 10 bases separating them. This CDR3 contains 14 residues. The DNA for the CDR3 is TGTGCCAGCAGCCGGACACCAGCTAACTATGGCTACACCTTC. Amino acid sequence: CASSRTPANYGYTF.

The CDR3 nucleotides read TGTGCCAGCAGCCCCGGACAACGCTATGGCTACACCTTC. Its protein product is CASSPGQRYGYTF. This chain links TRBV11-3 with TRBJ1-2; tentative D call: TRBD1 (5 bases). CDR1 is SGHNT and CDR2 is YENEEA in the germline V gene. V lost 5 bases and J 4 bases, leaving 11 bases between the germline ends. The CDR3 is made up of 13 amino acids.

The chain employs TRBV19 and TRBJ1-3; D may be TRBD1 (6 bases). V dropped 4 bases and J dropped 3 bases, with 16 bases sitting between them. There are 16 residues in the CDR3. Germline loops: CDR1 LNHDA, CDR2 SQIVND (reference sequence). Here the CDR3 reads CASSTGRGDGGNTIYF. For the CDR3, the DNA is TGTGCCAGTAGTACCGGGAGGGGGGACGGTGGAAACACCATATATTTT.

This CDR3 reads CASSLTGGEETQYF. CDR3 sequence (DNA): TGTGCCAGCAGCTTAACAGGGGGCGAAGAGACCCAGTACTTC. This chain links TRBV7-3 with TRBJ2-5, with TRBD1 matching over 7 bases. V shed 0 bases, J shed 3 bases, and the junction held 1 base outside the gene matches. Germline V gene lookup returns CDR1 SGHTA and CDR2 FQGTGA. The CDR3 has 14 residues.

The V and J genes are TRBV19 and TRBJ1-6; D may be TRBD1 (5 bases). Germline loops: CDR1 LNHDA, CDR2 SQIVND (reference sequence). V lost 3 bases and J lost 9, with 15 bases in between. The CDR3 totals 15 residues. The CDR3 DNA reads TGTGCCAGTAGTATTTCTGACAGTTTAACTTCACCCCTCCACTTT. Translated, it gives CASSISDSLTSPLHF.

The chain carries TRBV11-2 and TRBJ2-5, with D unresolved. Germline V gene sequence: CDR1 SGHAT, CDR2 FQNNGV. The CDR3 has 13 residues. V gave up 4 bases and J gave up 2 bases, with 8 bases separating them. The CDR3 region is CASSSQHQETQYF. The DNA of the CDR3 is TGTGCCAGCAGCTCTCAACATCAAGAGACCCAGTACTTC.

The CDR3 sequence: CASSELAGVVETQYF. The CDR3 DNA sequence: TGTGCCAGCAGTGAACTAGCGGGAGTGGTAGAGACCCAGTACTTC. This chain connects TRBV6-1 to TRBJ2-5; TRBD2 agrees at 10 bases. Trimming took 2 bases from V and 4 from J; bases not matched to a gene: 4. This CDR3 comprises 15 residues. The V gene's germline CDR1 is MNHNS and CDR2 SASEGT.

The chain couples TRBV9 to TRBJ2-3; TRBD2 aligns across 8 bases. J lost 4 bases, V lost 0 bases, and 1 base had no gene match. The germline V gene has CDR1 SGDLS and CDR2 YYNGEE. This CDR3 contains 14 residues. CDR3 nucleotides: TGTGCCAGCAGCGTAGCGGGAGGGGCAGATACGCAGTATTTT. It encodes CASSVAGGADTQYF. Full variable domain (missing parts from reference TRBV9 and TRBJ2-3): DSGVTQTPKHLITATGQRVTLRCSPRSGDLSVYWYQQSLDQGLQFLIQYYNGEERAKGNILERFSAQQFPDLHSELNLSSLELGDSALYFCASSVAGGADTQYFGPGTRLTVL.

In regard to this clone: Other nucleotide sequences in the sample specify the same CDR3. This chain links TRBV29-1 with TRBJ2-5, with 11 nucleotides matching TRBD2. The germline gives CDR1 SQVTM, CDR2 ANQGSEA. Trimming removed 4 bases from V and 2 bases from J; junction bases left unmatched: 3. This CDR3 has 14 residues. For the CDR3, the DNA is TGCAGCGTTGCCGGGACTAGCGGTCAAGAGACCCAGTACTTC. Amino acids: CSVAGTSGQETQYF.

The chain is built from TRBV7-8 and TRBJ2-3; D is perhaps TRBD2 (6 bases). The CDR3 sequence is 15 residues long. In germline, CDR1 is SGHVS, CDR2 FQNEAQ. With 0 bases removed from V and 1 base from J, the gap between germline ends came to 8 bases. The CDR3: CASSLASGRTDTQYF. The CDR3 DNA sequence: TGTGCCAGCAGCTTAGCTAGCGGCCGCACAGATACGCAGTATTTT.

The chain couples TRBV7-9 to TRBJ1-1; the D gene is possibly TRBD1 (6 bases). Per germline, CDR1 SEHNR and CDR2 FQNEAQ (reference sequence). V was shortened by 5 bases and J by 3 bases, with 19 bases between the two germline ends. The CDR3 loop spans 16 amino acids. CDR3 coding DNA: TGTGCCAGCAGCAAAGGAGCCAGCCGACAGGACACTGAAGCTTTCTTT. Translating it yields CASSKGASRQDTEAFF.